A few counts support the clone carrying this TCR beta chain. This sample was taken from a study of cytomegalovirus exposure and HLA in healthy donors. This PCR relied on a set of 60 Vbeta primers and 13 Jbeta primers. Assay used: immunoSEQ multiplex PCR; TCRdb lists only in-frame clones, some missing. The table includes some 150,000 clones, roughly 76% detected once. The germline gives CDR1 MNHEY, CDR2 SVGAGI. The ends were cut back, 6 bases at V and 5 bases at J, with 19 bases in the middle. The CDR3 extends over 15 amino acids. The origin of this receptor is a female donor in good health and CMV-seronegative. The sample taken for sequencing was PBMCs. The V gene is TRBV6-5, the J gene TRBJ1-1; possible D gene TRBD1, 6 bases. The CDR3: CASRESRTVRTEAFF. For the CDR3, the DNA is TGTGCCAGCAGAGAGTCCCGGACAGTTAGGACTGAAGCTTTCTTT.